The TCR beta chain described here comes from a study of shared clonotypes between healthy human individuals. Study outcomes and limitations: Genetic and exposure-history diversity was limited by the small donor number.

Execution of the assay was at deep level. Repertoires were generated with immunoSEQ multiplex PCR, while TCRdb's copy carries only in-frame clones and drops some. In the table there are approximately 1.1 million clones, 70% to 80% of which are singletons. Deletions cut 6 bases from V and 11 bases from J, with 13 bases between. The CDR3 totals 11 residues. Germline CDR1 and CDR2: MNHNS and SASEGT. Turning to this clone: Its antigen remains unidentified.

The CD4+ fraction was divided into a CD45RA+ naive subset and a CD45RA-negative memory subset. The rearrangement uses TRBV6-1 and TRBJ1-1; D not resolved. The sequence derives from a man younger than 35 in good health. Some clones in this sample may be carry-over from other donors' samples. Sequenced input: memory CD4+ T cells from PBMCs. The subset: CD45RA-negative fraction. CDR3 nucleotides: TGTGCCAGCAGGAGGGATACGGTGGCTTTCTTT. Residues: CASRRDTVAFF.